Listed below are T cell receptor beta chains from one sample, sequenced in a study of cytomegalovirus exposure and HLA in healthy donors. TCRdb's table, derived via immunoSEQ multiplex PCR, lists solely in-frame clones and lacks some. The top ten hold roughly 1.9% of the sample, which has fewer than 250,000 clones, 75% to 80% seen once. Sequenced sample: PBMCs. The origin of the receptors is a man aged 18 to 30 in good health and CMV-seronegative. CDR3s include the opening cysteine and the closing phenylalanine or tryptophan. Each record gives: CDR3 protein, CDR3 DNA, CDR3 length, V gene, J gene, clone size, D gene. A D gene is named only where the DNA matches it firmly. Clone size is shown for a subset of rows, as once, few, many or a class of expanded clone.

CDR3aa: CASSLDRAANEKLFF
CDR3nt: TGTGCCAGCAGCCTAGACAGGGCCGCTAATGAAAAACTGTTTTTT
len: 15
v_gene: TRBV2
j_gene: TRBJ1-4
abundance: few
d_gene: TRBD1

CDR3aa: CAISPGQGDYGYTF
CDR3nt: TGTGCCATCAGTCCCGGACAGGGGGACTATGGCTACACCTTC
len: 14
v_gene: TRBV10-3
j_gene: TRBJ1-2
abundance: -
d_gene: TRBD1

CDR3aa: CASSIPEGATNEKLFF
CDR3nt: TGTGCCAGTAGTATACCCGAGGGGGCAACTAATGAAAAACTGTTTTTT
len: 16
v_gene: TRBV19
j_gene: TRBJ1-4
abundance: -
d_gene: -

CDR3aa: CASSLRDWTEAFF
CDR3nt: TGTGCCAGCAGCTTAAGGGACTGGACTGAAGCTTTCTTT
len: 13
v_gene: TRBV7-2
j_gene: TRBJ1-1
abundance: -
d_gene: -

CDR3aa: CASSSGQGAPNTEAFF
CDR3nt: TGTGCCAGCAGCTCTGGACAGGGGGCTCCGAACACTGAAGCTTTCTTT
len: 16
v_gene: TRBV7-6
j_gene: TRBJ1-1
abundance: few
d_gene: TRBD1

CDR3aa: CASRSPGQYNEKLFF
CDR3nt: TGTGCCAGCAGATCCCCGGGACAGTATAATGAAAAACTGTTTTTT
len: 15
v_gene: TRBV6-6
j_gene: TRBJ1-4
abundance: -
d_gene: TRBD1

CDR3aa: CASSLEEYEQYF
CDR3nt: TGTGCCAGCAGTTTAGAGGAGTACGAGCAGTACTTC
len: 12
v_gene: TRBV28
j_gene: TRBJ2-7
abundance: -
d_gene: -

CDR3aa: CASRGTWREGDTGELFF
CDR3nt: TGTGCCAGCAGGGGGACCTGGCGGGAGGGCGACACCGGGGAGCTGTTTTTT
len: 17
v_gene: TRBV27
j_gene: TRBJ2-2
abundance: -
d_gene: TRBD2

CDR3aa: CASSQDSTGNNYGYTF
CDR3nt: TGCGCCAGCAGCCAAGATTCCACGGGGAACAACTATGGCTACACCTTC
len: 16
v_gene: TRBV4-3
j_gene: TRBJ1-2
abundance: -
d_gene: -

CDR3aa: CASSLGASGNEQFF
CDR3nt: TGTGCCAGCAGCTTAGGGGCTAGCGGGAATGAGCAGTTCTTC
len: 14
v_gene: TRBV11-2
j_gene: TRBJ2-1
abundance: few
d_gene: TRBD2

CDR3aa: CASSFRTVSGNTIYF
CDR3nt: TGTGCCAGCAGCTTTCGGACAGTCTCTGGAAACACCATATATTTT
len: 15
v_gene: TRBV11-3
j_gene: TRBJ1-3
abundance: -
d_gene: -

CDR3aa: CASSLHAGRAEAFF
CDR3nt: TGTGCCAGCAGTTTACATGCAGGTAGAGCTGAAGCTTTCTTT
len: 14
v_gene: TRBV28
j_gene: TRBJ1-1
abundance: -
d_gene: -

CDR3aa: CASSQYRDRGTEAFF
CDR3nt: TGCGCCAGCAGCCAATACCGGGACAGGGGCACTGAAGCTTTCTTT
len: 15
v_gene: TRBV4-3
j_gene: TRBJ1-1
abundance: -
d_gene: TRBD1

CDR3aa: CASTGDSGANVLTF
CDR3nt: TGTGCCAGCACAGGGGACTCTGGGGCCAACGTCCTGACTTTC
len: 14
v_gene: TRBV2
j_gene: TRBJ2-6
abundance: -
d_gene: -

CDR3aa: CASSLEGRDNEQYF
CDR3nt: TGCGCCAGCAGCTTGGAGGGCAGGGACAACGAGCAGTACTTC
len: 14
v_gene: TRBV5-1
j_gene: TRBJ2-7
abundance: -
d_gene: -